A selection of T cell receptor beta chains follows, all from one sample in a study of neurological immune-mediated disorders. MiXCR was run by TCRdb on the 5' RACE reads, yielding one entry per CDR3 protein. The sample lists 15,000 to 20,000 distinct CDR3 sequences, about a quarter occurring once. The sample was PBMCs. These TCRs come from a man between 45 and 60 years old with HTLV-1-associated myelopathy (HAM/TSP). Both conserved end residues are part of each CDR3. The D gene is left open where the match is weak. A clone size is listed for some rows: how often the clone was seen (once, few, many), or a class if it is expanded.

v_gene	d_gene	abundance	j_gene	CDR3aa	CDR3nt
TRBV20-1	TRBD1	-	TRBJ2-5	CSASDRDQETQYF	TGCAGTGCCTCCGACAGGGACCAAGAGACCCAGTACTTC
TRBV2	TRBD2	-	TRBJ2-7	CASSGRGRVYYEQYF	TGTGCCAGCAGTGGCCGCGGGAGGGTCTACTACGAGCAGTACTTC
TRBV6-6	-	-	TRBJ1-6	CASSYGLDAALHF	TGTGCCAGCAGTTACGGACTTGACGCTGCCCTCCACTTT
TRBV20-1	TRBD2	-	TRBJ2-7	CSARRRLAGSYEQYF	TGCAGTGCTAGACGCAGACTAGCGGGTTCCTACGAGCAGTACTTC
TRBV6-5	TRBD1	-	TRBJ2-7	CASSRDRQYEQYF	TGTGCCAGCAGCCGGGACAGGCAATACGAGCAGTACTTC
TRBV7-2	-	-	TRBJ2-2	CASSSPGGGLNTGELFF	TGTGCCAGCAGCTCCCCTGGGGGGGGCCTGAACACCGGGGAGCTGTTTTTT
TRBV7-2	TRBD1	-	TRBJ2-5	CASSPGTGGAQETQYF	TGTGCCAGCAGCCCCGGGACAGGGGGAGCTCAAGAGACCCAGTACTTC
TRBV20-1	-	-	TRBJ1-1	CSAEGQRQTEAFF	TGCAGTGCTGAGGGTCAAAGGCAAACTGAAGCTTTCTTT
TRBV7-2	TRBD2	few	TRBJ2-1	CASSLYQLSASGGNEQFF	TGTGCCAGCAGCTTATATCAGTTGTCGGCTAGCGGGGGGAATGAGCAGTTCTTC
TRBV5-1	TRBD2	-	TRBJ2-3	CASSFSGGNTDTQYF	TGCGCCAGCAGCTTCTCCGGGGGGAACACAGATACGCAGTATTTT
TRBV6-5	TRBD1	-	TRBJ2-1	CASSYPGQGYNEQFF	TGTGCCAGCAGTTATCCCGGACAGGGCTACAATGAGCAGTTCTTC
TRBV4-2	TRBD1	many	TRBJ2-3	CASSQVAAGGPDTQYF	TGTGCCAGCAGCCAGGTTGCGGCAGGGGGCCCCGATACGCAGTATTTT
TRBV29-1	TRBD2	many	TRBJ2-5	CSAGTSGGGETQYF	TGCAGCGCAGGGACTAGCGGGGGGGGAGAGACCCAGTACTTC
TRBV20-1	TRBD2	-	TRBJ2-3	CSASLRSGSADTQYF	TGCAGTGCCTCCCTGCGGAGCGGGAGTGCAGATACGCAGTATTTT
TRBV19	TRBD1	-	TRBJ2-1	CASSLGQGTYNEQFF	TGTGCCAGTAGTTTAGGACAGGGGACCTACAATGAGCAGTTCTTC
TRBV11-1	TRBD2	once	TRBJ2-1	CASSPQLLSGGSNEQFF	TGTGCCAGCAGCCCCCAGCTACTGAGCGGGGGCTCCAATGAGCAGTTCTTC
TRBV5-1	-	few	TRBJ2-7	CASNLVGFSYEQYF	TGCGCCAGCAACTTGGTGGGATTCTCCTACGAGCAGTACTTC
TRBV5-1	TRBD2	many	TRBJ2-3	CASRSGTSGSTDTQYF	TGCGCCAGCAGGTCCGGGACTAGCGGGAGCACAGATACGCAGTATTTT
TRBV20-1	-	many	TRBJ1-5	CSAIGSNQPQHF	TGCAGTGCTATTGGTAGCAATCAGCCCCAGCATTTT
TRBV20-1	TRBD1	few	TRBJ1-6	CSARGSPRTGGIPLHF	TGCAGTGCTAGAGGATCTCCCAGGACAGGGGGTATCCCCCTCCACTTT
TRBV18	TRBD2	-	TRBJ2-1	CASSSTSGSYNEQFF	TGTGCCAGCTCGTCAACTAGCGGGAGCTACAATGAGCAGTTCTTC
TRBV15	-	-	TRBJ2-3	CATSRNLGPEDTQYF	TGTGCCACCAGCAGGAATTTGGGGCCGGAAGATACGCAGTATTTT
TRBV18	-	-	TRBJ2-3	CASSPGGSTDTQYF	TGTGCCAGCTCACCTGGCGGGAGCACAGATACGCAGTATTTT
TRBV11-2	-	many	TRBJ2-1	CASSLANYNEQFF	TGTGCCAGCAGCTTAGCAAATTACAATGAGCAGTTCTTC
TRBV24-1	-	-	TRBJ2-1	CATSATGLLGEQFF	TGTGCCACCAGTGCCACCGGCCTACTAGGTGAGCAGTTCTTC
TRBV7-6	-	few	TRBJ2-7	CASSLGRGQGSVEQYF	TGTGCCAGCAGCTTAGGACGGGGGCAGGGGTCGGTCGAGCAGTACTTC
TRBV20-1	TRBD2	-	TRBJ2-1	CSARDRGGPYNEQFF	TGCAGTGCTAGAGATCGGGGGGGGCCCTACAATGAGCAGTTCTTC
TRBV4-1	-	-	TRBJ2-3	CASSPNGIITDTQYF	TGCGCCAGCAGCCCCAACGGGATCATCACAGATACGCAGTATTTT